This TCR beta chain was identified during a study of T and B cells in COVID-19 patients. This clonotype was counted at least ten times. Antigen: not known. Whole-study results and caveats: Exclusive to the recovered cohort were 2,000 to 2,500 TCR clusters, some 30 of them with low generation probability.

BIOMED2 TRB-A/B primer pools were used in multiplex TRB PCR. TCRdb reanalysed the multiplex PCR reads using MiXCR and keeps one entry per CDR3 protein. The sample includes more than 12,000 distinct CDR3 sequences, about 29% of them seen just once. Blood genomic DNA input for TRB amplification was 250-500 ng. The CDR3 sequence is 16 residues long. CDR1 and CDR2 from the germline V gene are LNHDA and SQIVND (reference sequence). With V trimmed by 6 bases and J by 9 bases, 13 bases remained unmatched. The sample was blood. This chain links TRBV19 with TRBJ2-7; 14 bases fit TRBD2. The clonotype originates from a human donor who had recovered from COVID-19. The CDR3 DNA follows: TGTGCCAGTAGCACTACTAGGGGACTAGCGGGAGCCGGGCAGTACTTC. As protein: CASSTTRGLAGAGQYF. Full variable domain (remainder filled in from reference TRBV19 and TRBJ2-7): DGGITQSPKYLFRKEGQNVTLSCEQNLNHDAMYWYRQDPGQGLRLIYYSQIVNDFQKGDIAEGYSVSREKKESFPLTVTSAQKNPTAFYLCASSTTRGLAGAGQYFGPGTRLTVT.